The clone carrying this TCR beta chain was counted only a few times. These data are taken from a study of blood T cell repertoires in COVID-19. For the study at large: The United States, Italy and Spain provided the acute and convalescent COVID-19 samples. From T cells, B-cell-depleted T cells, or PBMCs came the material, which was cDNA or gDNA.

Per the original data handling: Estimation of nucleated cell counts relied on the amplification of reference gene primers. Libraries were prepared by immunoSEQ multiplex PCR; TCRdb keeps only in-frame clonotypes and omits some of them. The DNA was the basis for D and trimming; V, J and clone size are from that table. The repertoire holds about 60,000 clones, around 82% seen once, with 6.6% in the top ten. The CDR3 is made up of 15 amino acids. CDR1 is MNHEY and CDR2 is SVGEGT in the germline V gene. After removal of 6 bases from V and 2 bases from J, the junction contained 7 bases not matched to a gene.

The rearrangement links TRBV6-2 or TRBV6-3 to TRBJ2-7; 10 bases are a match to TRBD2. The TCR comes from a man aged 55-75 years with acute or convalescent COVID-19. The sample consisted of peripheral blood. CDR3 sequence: CASSPAGGYTYEQYF. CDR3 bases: TGTGCCAGCAGCCCAGCGGGGGGGTACACCTACGAGCAGTACTTC.